This TCR beta chain came from a study of blood T cell repertoires in COVID-19. The wider study: Whether acute or convalescent, the COVID-19 samples came from the United States, Italy and Spain. T cells, B-cell-depleted T cells, or PBMCs supplied cDNA or gDNA.

The assay was immunoSEQ multiplex PCR, and TCRdb's table has in-frame clones only and misses some. The sample lists 350,000 to 400,000 clones, 80% to 90% seen once, with around 2.8% in the top ten. This CDR3 has 17 amino acids. V gave up 2 bases and J gave up 1 base, with 15 bases separating them. Germline V gene sequence: CDR1 MDHEN, CDR2 SYDVKM. This TCR derives from a woman in her 30s with COVID-19, enrolled during active disease. The sequenced sample was peripheral blood. This chain uses TRBV28 with TRBJ1-5; possibly TRBD1 for D (5 bases). This CDR3 is CASSLGPQGKSNQPQHF. In DNA form, the CDR3 reads TGTGCCAGCAGTTTAGGGCCCCAGGGAAAGAGCAATCAGCCCCAGCATTTT.